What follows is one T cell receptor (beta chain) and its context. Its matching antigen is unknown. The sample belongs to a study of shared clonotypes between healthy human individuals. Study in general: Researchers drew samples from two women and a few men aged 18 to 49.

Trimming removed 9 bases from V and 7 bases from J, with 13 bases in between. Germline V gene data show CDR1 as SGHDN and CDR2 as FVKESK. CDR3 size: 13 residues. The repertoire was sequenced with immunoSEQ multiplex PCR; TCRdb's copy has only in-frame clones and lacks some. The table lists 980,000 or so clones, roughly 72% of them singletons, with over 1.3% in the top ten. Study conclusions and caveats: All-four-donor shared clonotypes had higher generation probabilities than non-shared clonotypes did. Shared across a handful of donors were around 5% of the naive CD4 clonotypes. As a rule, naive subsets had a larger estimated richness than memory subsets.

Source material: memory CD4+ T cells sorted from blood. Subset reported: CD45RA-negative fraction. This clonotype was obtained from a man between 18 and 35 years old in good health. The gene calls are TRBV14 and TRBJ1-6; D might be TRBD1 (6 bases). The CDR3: CASNGQLNSPLHF. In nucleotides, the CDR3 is TGTGCCAGTAATGGACAGCTAAATTCACCCCTCCACTTT.